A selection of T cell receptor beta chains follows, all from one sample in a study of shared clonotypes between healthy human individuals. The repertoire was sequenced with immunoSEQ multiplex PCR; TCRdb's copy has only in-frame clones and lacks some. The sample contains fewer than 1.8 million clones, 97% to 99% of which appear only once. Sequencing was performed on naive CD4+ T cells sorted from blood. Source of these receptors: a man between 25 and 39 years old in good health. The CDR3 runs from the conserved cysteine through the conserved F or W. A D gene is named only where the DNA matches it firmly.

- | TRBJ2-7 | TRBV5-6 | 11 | CASSRIREQYF
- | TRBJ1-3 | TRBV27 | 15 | CASSPPQSSGNTIYF
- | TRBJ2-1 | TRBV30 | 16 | CAWSYLIASNYNEQFF
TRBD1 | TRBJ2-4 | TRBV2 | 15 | CASSPYRGVSNIQYF
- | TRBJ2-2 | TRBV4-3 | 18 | CASSDPLSTRPNTGELFF
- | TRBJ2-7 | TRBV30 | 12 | CAWTPLVSEQYF
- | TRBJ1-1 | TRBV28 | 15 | CASSSPTGAGTEAFF
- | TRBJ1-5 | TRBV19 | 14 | CASRTGRVNQPQHF
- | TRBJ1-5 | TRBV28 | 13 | CASRGRGNQPQHF
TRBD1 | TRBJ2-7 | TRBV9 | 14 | CASSVGTGPYEQYF
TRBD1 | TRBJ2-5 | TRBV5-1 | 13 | CASSRGQQETQYF
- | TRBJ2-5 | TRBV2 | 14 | CASSGTRVGETQYF
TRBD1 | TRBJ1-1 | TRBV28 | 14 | CASRVDRVHTEAFF
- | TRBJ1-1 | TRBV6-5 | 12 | CASRSGTEEAFF
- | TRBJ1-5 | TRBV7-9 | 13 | CASSLGTNQPQHF
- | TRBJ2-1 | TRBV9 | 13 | CASSVSQDNEQFF
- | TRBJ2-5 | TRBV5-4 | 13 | CASSWPPWETQYF
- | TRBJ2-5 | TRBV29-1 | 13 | CSVKPGPQETQYF
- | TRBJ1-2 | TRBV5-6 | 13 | CASSLEWEDGYTF
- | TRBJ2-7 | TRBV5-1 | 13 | CASSLGLGYEQYF
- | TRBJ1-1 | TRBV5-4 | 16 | CASTKGGQSSYTEAFF